One sample yielded the 15 T cell receptor beta chains listed below, sequenced in a study of cytomegalovirus exposure and HLA in healthy donors. 60 Vbeta and 13 Jbeta primers were used in PCR. The table came from immunoSEQ multiplex PCR; TCRdb's copy has only in-frame clones and leaves some out. The profile covers tens of thousands of clones, with about 70% appearing a single time and about 22% taken by the ten largest. Sequencing input: PBMCs. These receptors originate from a woman aged 50 to 60 in good health and CMV-seropositive.

Notes on this clone: Other DNA sequences within the sample encode an identical CDR3. This sequence joins TRBV28 and TRBJ1-2, with D perhaps TRBD1 (5 bases). The germline V gene has CDR1 MDHEN and CDR2 SYDVKM. V was clipped by 6 bases and J by 5 bases, with 16 bases between them. This CDR3 contains 14 residues. CDR3 nucleotide sequence: TGTGCCAGCAGCCCGCAAGCCCGGGGGTATGGCTACACCTTC. As protein: CASSPQARGYGYTF.

The chain recombines TRBV25-1 with TRBJ1-2; D remains unclear. Germline lookup yields CDR1 MGHDK and CDR2 SYGVNS. The CDR3 is 13 residues long. V dropped 3 bases and J dropped 5 bases, with 10 bases sitting between them. The CDR3 region has the DNA TGTGCCAGCAGTGACCACGGGAAATATGGCTACACCTTC. Translating it yields CASSDHGKYGYTF.

The chain employs TRBV27 and TRBJ1-2, with TRBD1 matching over 7 bases. Germline trimming cut 5 bases from V and 8 bases from J; bases unmatched to any gene: 14. The CDR3 consists of 15 residues. Germline V gene data show CDR1 as MNHEY and CDR2 as SMNVEV (reference sequence). The CDR3, as DNA: TGTGCCAGCAGTCCCGCCCGACAGGGTCTAAACGGCTACACCTTC. This translates into CASSPARQGLNGYTF.

The chain employs TRBV19 and TRBJ2-1, with a weak D call TRBD1 (5 bases). V lost 5 bases, J lost 7 bases, and 12 bases lay in between. The CDR3 contains 13 residues. Per the germline V gene, CDR1 is LNHDA and CDR2 is SQIVND (reference sequence). For the CDR3, the DNA is TGTGCCAGTAGTGCCACAGGCTGGAATGAGCAGTTCTTC. It specifies CASSATGWNEQFF.

The chain has TRBV7-2 and TRBJ2-3, with D perhaps TRBD1 (6 bases). Germline loops: CDR1 SGHTA, CDR2 FQGNSA. The V end lost 6 bases, the J end lost 3 bases, and 19 bases lay between the germline ends. CDR3 size: 16 residues. The CDR3 loop reads CASRGHRALVTDTQYF. CDR3 coding DNA: TGTGCCAGCAGGGGTCACAGGGCGCTGGTTACAGATACGCAGTATTTT. The full variable domain, its missing parts supplied by reference TRBV7-2 and TRBJ2-3, is GAGVSQSPSNKVTEKGKDVELRCDPISGHTALYWYRQSLGQGLEFLIYFQGNSAPDKSGLPSDRFSAERTGGSVSTLTIQRTQQEDSAVYLCASRGHRALVTDTQYFGPGTRLTVL.

The J gene is TRBJ1-2, the V gene TRBV28; a weak D match, TRBD1 (5 bases). The CDR3 runs 11 residues. In germline, CDR1 is MDHEN, CDR2 SYDVKM. Trimming shortened V by 10 bases and J by 4 bases, and 10 bases separated the two germline ends. The CDR3 reads CATLGLYGYTF. The CDR3, as DNA: TGTGCCACTCTGGGACTCTATGGCTACACCTTC.

This rearrangement joins TRBV7-9 to TRBJ2-1; 7 bases match TRBD2. V shed 0 bases and J 4 bases; nucleotides not matched to a gene: 3. The CDR3 has 15 amino acids. The germline gives CDR1 SEHNR, CDR2 FQNEAQ (reference sequence). The CDR3 protein is CASSLAGAGYNEQFF. CDR3 in DNA: TGTGCCAGCAGCTTAGCGGGAGCGGGGTACAATGAGCAGTTCTTC.

This chain connects TRBV7-2 to TRBJ2-7; D is possibly TRBD2 (6 bases). Germline V lookup: CDR1 SGHTA, CDR2 FQGNSA. The CDR3 loop spans 15 amino acids. V shed 1 base and J shed 3 bases, with 13 bases lying between them. The CDR3 DNA follows: TGTGCCAGCAGCTTAGGGCTAGCGCGGGTCTACGAGCAGTACTTC. This gives the protein CASSLGLARVYEQYF.

The chain links TRBV2 to TRBJ2-1, with 10 bases lining up with TRBD2. V lost 6 bases, J lost 0 bases, and 5 bases stayed unmatched. There are 16 residues in the CDR3. The V gene's germline CDR1 is SNHLY and CDR2 FYNNEI. CDR3 sequence (DNA): TGTGCCAGCAGGAGGACTAGCGGAAGCTCCTACAATGAGCAGTTCTTC. It encodes CASRRTSGSSYNEQFF. The variable domain in full, completed from reference TRBV2 and TRBJ2-1, reads EPEVTQTPSHQVTQMGQEVILRCVPISNHLYFYWYRQILGQKVEFLVSFYNNEISEKSEIFDDQFSVERPDGSNFTLKIRSTKLEDSAMYFCASRRTSGSSYNEQFFGPGTRLTVL.

The table lists this clone with a few counts. The chain carries TRBV4-1 and TRBJ1-5; D ambiguous. V dropped 2 bases and J dropped 7 bases, with 12 bases sitting between them. Germline values: CDR1 MGHRA, CDR2 YSYEKL. This CDR3 is built from 14 residues. The CDR3 here is CASSQTALGQPQHF. DNA for the CDR3: TGCGCCAGCAGCCAAACGGCCCTGGGCCAGCCCCAGCATTTT.

The sample holds a few counts of this clone. The chain joins TRBV7-9 to TRBJ1-6; TRBD1 matches 7 bases. The CDR3 has 16 residues. Germline CDR1 SEHNR, CDR2 FQNEAQ (reference sequence). Unmatched junction bases numbered 8, after V lost 5 bases and J lost 4 bases. The CDR3 sequence: CASSPLRDSYNSPLHF. CDR3 DNA sequence: TGTGCCAGCAGCCCCCTCCGGGACAGTTATAATTCACCCCTCCACTTT.

The rearrangement joins TRBV6-4 to TRBJ2-2; tentatively, D is TRBD1 (5 bases). Germline CDR1 MRHNA, CDR2 SNTAGT. The CDR3 sequence is 13 residues long. V lost 2 bases and J lost 7, with 8 bases in between. CDR3 nucleotides: TGTGCCAGCAGTGACGGCGACAGCGGGGAGCTGTTTTTT. Protein sequence: CASSDGDSGELFF.

V usage is TRBV7-2 and J usage is TRBJ1-2; 8 bases map to TRBD1. V was clipped by 2 bases and J by 8 bases; unmatched bases: 10. CDR1 SGHTA and CDR2 FQGNSA come from the germline V gene. The CDR3 is 15 amino acids. CDR3 sequence (DNA): TGTGCCAGCAGCTTACCGGGAGGACAGGGAGGCGGCTACACCTTC. Protein: CASSLPGGQGGGYTF. Looking up the rest from reference TRBV7-2 and TRBJ1-2 gives the full variable domain: GAGVSQSPSNKVTEKGKDVELRCDPISGHTALYWYRQSLGQGLEFLIYFQGNSAPDKSGLPSDRFSAERTGGSVSTLTIQRTQQEDSAVYLCASSLPGGQGGGYTFGSGTRLTVV.

This clone was counted only a few times. The gene calls are TRBV27 and TRBJ1-4; 9 nucleotides line up with TRBD1. Trimming at V came to 5 bases and at J to 4 bases, leaving 5 bases not matched to a gene. Germline values: CDR1 MNHEY, CDR2 SMNVEV (reference sequence). This CDR3 is 15 amino acids long. CDR3 residues: CASSPGTGLNEKLFF. Written as DNA, the CDR3 is TGTGCCAGCAGTCCTGGGACAGGGCTTAATGAAAAACTGTTTTTT.

In its sample, this clone was seen a few times. In nucleotides, the CDR3 is TGTGCCAGCAGATTCGCAGGGGATGGTGGCTACACCTTC. Protein: CASRFAGDGGYTF. The V call is TRBV6-5, the J call TRBJ1-2, with a weak D call TRBD1 (6 bases). Trimming cost V 6 bases and J 7 bases, with 15 bases left between them. The germline CDR1 and CDR2 sequences are MNHEY and SVGAGI. This CDR3 contains 13 residues.